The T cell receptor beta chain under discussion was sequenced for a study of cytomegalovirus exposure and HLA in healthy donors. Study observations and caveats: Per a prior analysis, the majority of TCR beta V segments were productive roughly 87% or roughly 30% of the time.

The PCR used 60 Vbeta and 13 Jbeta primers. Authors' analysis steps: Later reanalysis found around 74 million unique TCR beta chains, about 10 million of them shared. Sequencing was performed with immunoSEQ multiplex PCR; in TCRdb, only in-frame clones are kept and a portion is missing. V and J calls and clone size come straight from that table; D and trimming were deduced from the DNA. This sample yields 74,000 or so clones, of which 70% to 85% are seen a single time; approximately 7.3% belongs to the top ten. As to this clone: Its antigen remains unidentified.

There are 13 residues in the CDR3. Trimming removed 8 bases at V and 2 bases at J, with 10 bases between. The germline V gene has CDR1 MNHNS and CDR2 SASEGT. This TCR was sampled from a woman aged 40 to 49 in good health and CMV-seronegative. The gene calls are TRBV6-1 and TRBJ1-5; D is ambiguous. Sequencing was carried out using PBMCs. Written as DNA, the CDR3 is TGTGCCAGCCGCCTGAAGCGCAATCAGCCCCAGCATTTT. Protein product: CASRLKRNQPQHF.